Below, 16 T cell receptor beta chains from the same sample are listed, as sequenced in a study of cytomegalovirus exposure and HLA in healthy donors. Here immunoSEQ multiplex PCR was the method, and the copy in TCRdb shows in-frame clones only, minus some. The table records around 160,000 clones, about 90% of them present only once. Sample: PBMCs. These receptor sequences come from a woman aged 18 to 35 in good health and CMV-seropositive.

V gene TRBV7-9 combines with J gene TRBJ1-2; 8 bases agree with TRBD1. Unmatched junction bases numbered 6, after V lost 3 bases and J lost 3 bases. The CDR3 spans 15 residues. The V gene's germline CDR1 is SEHNR and CDR2 FQNEAQ (reference sequence). The CDR3, as DNA: TGTGCCAGCAGCTTCGCCCAGACAGGGGACTATGGCTACACCTTC. Translating gives CASSFAQTGDYGYTF. Full variable domain (outside the CDR3, taken from reference TRBV7-9 and TRBJ1-2): DTGVSQNPRHKITKRGQNVTFRCDPISEHNRLYWYRQTLGQGPEFLTYFQNEAQLEKSRLLSDRFSAERPKGSFSTLEIQRTEQGDSAMYLCASSFAQTGDYGYTFGSGTRLTVV.

This rearrangement joins TRBV7-2 to TRBJ2-3; TRBD2 agrees at 8 bases. The length of the CDR3 is 16 residues. CDR1 and CDR2 from the germline V gene are SGHTA and FQGNSA. After removal of 0 bases from V and 6 bases from J, the junction contained 8 bases not matched to a gene. The CDR3, as DNA: TGTGCCAGCAGCTTAGCCTCGGGGGGGCATAGGGATACGCAGTATTTT. Protein product: CASSLASGGHRDTQYF. The variable domain in full, with the rest retrieved from reference TRBV7-2 and TRBJ2-3, is GAGVSQSPSNKVTEKGKDVELRCDPISGHTALYWYRQSLGQGLEFLIYFQGNSAPDKSGLPSDRFSAERTGGSVSTLTIQRTQQEDSAVYLCASSLASGGHRDTQYFGPGTRLTVL.

The CDR3 reads CASSVGLGGRADAEPEQFF. The CDR3 nucleotides read TGTGCCAGCAGCGTAGGCCTAGGGGGACGGGCCGACGCGGAACCTGAGCAGTTCTTC. The J gene is TRBJ2-1, the V gene TRBV9; D may be TRBD1 (6 bases). The CDR3 covers 19 residues. Germline CDR1 and CDR2: SGDLS and YYNGEE. Trimming pared 0 bases from V and 9 bases from J, leaving 28 bases between.

This clone appeared a few times. J is TRBJ1-5 and V is TRBV6-1; 7 positions agree with TRBD1. The CDR3 is 13 amino acids. Unmatched junction bases numbered 7, after V lost 7 bases and J lost 7 bases. CDR1 MNHNS and CDR2 SASEGT come from the germline V gene. Here the CDR3 DNA reads TGTGCCAGCATCCTGGACAGGTACCAGCCCCAGCATTTT. It specifies CASILDRYQPQHF.

The gene calls are TRBV7-2 and TRBJ2-1, with D possibly being TRBD2 (6 bases). Trimming removed 1 base from V and 0 bases from J, with 19 bases in between. Germline V gene data show CDR1 as SGHTA and CDR2 as FQGNSA. The CDR3 consists of 19 residues. This CDR3 is CASSLVDVSGRSSYNEQFF. The CDR3 coding sequence is TGTGCCAGCAGCTTAGTAGATGTTAGCGGACGAAGCTCCTACAATGAGCAGTTCTTC.

The chain carries TRBV6-5 and TRBJ2-1; a weak D match, TRBD2 (6 bases). CDR3 size: 14 residues. Trimming took off 4 bases at V and 15 bases at J, with 22 bases between the two ends. Germline V gene data show CDR1 as MNHEY and CDR2 as SVGAGI. In DNA form, the CDR3 reads TGTGCCAGCAGTTCAAACACCGCGGACTATACGCGGTTCTTC. Protein: CASSSNTADYTRFF.

The rearrangement joins TRBV21-1 to TRBJ2-6; TRBD2, the D gene given by the table, was not confirmed from the DNA. TRBV21-1 is labeled a pseudogene. This CDR3 spans 23 amino acids. In DNA form, the CDR3 reads TGTGCCAGAGAACGTCGAGTAGGGTACCTAGCGGGAGGGTATCTCTCTGGGGCCAACGTCCTGACTTTC. Translation gives CARERRVGYLAGGYLSGANVLTF.

The V gene is TRBV7-3, the J gene TRBJ2-7, with a weak D call TRBD1 (8 bases). Germline CDR1 and CDR2: SGHTA and FQGTGA. The CDR3 consists of 14 residues. V lost 5 bases to trimming and J lost 5 bases, with 16 bases between them. The CDR3 spells CASSPTGGENEQYF. CDR3 DNA: TGTGCCAGCAGCCCAACAGGGGGGGAGAACGAGCAGTACTTC.

This chain joins TRBV6-6 and TRBJ2-5, with 11 bases fitting TRBD2. The CDR3 extends over 15 amino acids. CDR1 is MNHNY, CDR2 SVGAGI, per germline (reference sequence). V lost 6 bases, J lost 1 base, and 4 bases stayed unmatched. The CDR3, as DNA: TGTGCCAGCAGCGGGGGACTAGCGGTCCAAGAGACCCAGTACTTC. Amino acids: CASSGGLAVQETQYF.

The gene calls are TRBV2 and TRBJ1-3; a weak D match, TRBD1 (6 bases). The germline V gene has CDR1 SNHLY and CDR2 FYNNEI. V lost 8 bases, J lost 0 bases, and 17 bases lay in between. The CDR3 runs to 16 residues. Written as DNA, the CDR3 is TGTGCCAGCCTGGGGGGGGGCCCCCTCTCTGGAAACACCATATATTTT. Its protein is CASLGGGPLSGNTIYF. Filled out from reference TRBV2 and TRBJ1-3, the complete variable domain reads EPEVTQTPSHQVTQMGQEVILRCVPISNHLYFYWYRQILGQKVEFLVSFYNNEISEKSEIFDDQFSVERPDGSNFTLKIRSTKLEDSAMYFCASLGGGPLSGNTIYFGEGSWLTVV.

J is TRBJ2-1 and V is TRBV2; 12 nucleotides align to TRBD1. Germline CDR1 SNHLY, CDR2 FYNNEI. Germline trimming cut 9 bases from V and 6 bases from J; bases unmatched to any gene: 6. This CDR3 region has 14 residues. The CDR3 is CAREGQGARNEQFF. The CDR3 DNA follows: TGTGCCAGGGAGGGACAGGGGGCGCGCAATGAGCAGTTCTTC.

This clone was observed a handful of times. The chain recombines TRBV28 with TRBJ1-4, with 9 bases aligning to TRBD1. The V segment lost 3 bases and the J segment 8 bases; nucleotides outside the gene matches: 10. Germline V gene lookup returns CDR1 MDHEN and CDR2 SYDVKM. The CDR3 is made up of 16 amino acids. CDR3 in DNA: TGTGCCAGCAGTTTTCGGGGACAGGGTTTATGGGAAAAACTGTTTTTT. It translates to CASSFRGQGLWEKLFF.

This rearrangement joins TRBV2 to TRBJ1-1; D is unresolved. This CDR3 is built from 14 residues. CDR1 is SNHLY, CDR2 FYNNEI, per germline. Deletions cut 6 bases from V and 4 bases from J, with 15 bases between. The CDR3 nucleotides read TGTGCCAGCAGGGGGAGGCTTCTGGGCACTGAAGCTTTCTTT. Its protein product is CASRGRLLGTEAFF.

The chain uses TRBV2 and TRBJ1-2; D unclear. V dropped 3 bases and J dropped 5 bases, with 7 bases sitting between them. Germline CDR1 and CDR2: SNHLY and FYNNEI. This CDR3 has 12 amino acids. This CDR3 is CASSDTVYGYTF. The CDR3 DNA reads TGTGCCAGCAGTGACACAGTATATGGCTACACCTTC.

J is TRBJ2-7 and V is TRBV7-9, with TRBD2 as a possible D gene (7 bases). The germline gives CDR1 SEHNR, CDR2 FQNEAQ (reference sequence). The CDR3 consists of 15 residues. The V and J ends lost 3 bases and 2 bases respectively, with 14 bases between them. Here the CDR3 DNA reads TGTGCCAGCAGCTTCCCCAGCGGGGACACCTACGAGCAGTACTTC. Its translation is CASSFPSGDTYEQYF.

The V gene is TRBV5-1, the J gene TRBJ1-1; D might be TRBD1 (6 bases). Germline values: CDR1 SGHRS, CDR2 YFSETQ. Trimming took 4 bases from V and 4 from J, leaving 20 bases between them. CDR3 length equals 16 residues. CDR3 bases: TGCGCCAGCAGCCCACGGCAGGGGACGACCTCCACTGAAGCTTTCTTT. It yields the protein CASSPRQGTTSTEAFF. The variable domain in full, completed from reference TRBV5-1 and TRBJ1-1, reads KAGVTQTPRYLIKTRGQQVTLSCSPISGHRSVSWYQQTPGQGLQFLFEYFSETQRNKGNFPGRFSGRQFSNSRSEMNVSTLELGDSALYLCASSPRQGTTSTEAFFGQGTRLTVV.